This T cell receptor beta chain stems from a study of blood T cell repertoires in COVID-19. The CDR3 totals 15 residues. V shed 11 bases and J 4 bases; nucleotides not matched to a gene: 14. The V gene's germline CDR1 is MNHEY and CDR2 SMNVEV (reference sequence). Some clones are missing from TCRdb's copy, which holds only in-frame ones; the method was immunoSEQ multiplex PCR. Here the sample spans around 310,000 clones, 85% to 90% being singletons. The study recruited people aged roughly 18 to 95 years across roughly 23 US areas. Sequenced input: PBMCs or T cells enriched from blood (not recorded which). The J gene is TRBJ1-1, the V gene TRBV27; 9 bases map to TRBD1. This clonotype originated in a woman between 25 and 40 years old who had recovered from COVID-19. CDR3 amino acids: CASSVNRGPGTEAFF. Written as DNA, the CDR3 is TGTGCCTCCAGCGTGAACAGGGGGCCTGGCACTGAAGCTTTCTTT.